These 15 T cell receptor beta chains originate from one sample sequenced in a study of T cell clonality in common variable immunodeficiency. TCRdb's table, derived via immunoSEQ multiplex PCR, lists solely in-frame clones and lacks some. The sample includes tens of thousands of clones, none of them occurring once. Sequencing was done on a sample of peripheral blood mononuclear cells. These TCRs come from a person aged 18 to 70 in good health.

This clone was found a few times. The CDR3 extends 3 residues past the end of the read, so its final part is completed from the germline J gene. The chain joins TRBV20-1 to TRBJ2-5; 9 bases are a match to TRBD2. In germline, CDR1 is DFQATT, CDR2 SNEGSKA (reference sequence). The trim removed 0 bases at V and 5 bases at J, leaving 4 bases unmatched. The CDR3 loop spans 14 amino acids. The CDR3 region is CSAREGGGAETQYF. The covered CDR3 bases are TGCAGTGCTAGAGAAGGCGGGGGGGCCGAGACC.

This clone was counted many times. Read sequence stops 3 residues before the CDR3 end, and the germline J gene provides the missing end. The rearrangement joins TRBV5-4 to TRBJ1-3; 8 nucleotides align to TRBD1. This CDR3 is built from 15 residues. Unmatched junction bases numbered 7, after V lost 4 bases and J lost 4 bases. Germline V gene data show CDR1 as SGHNT and CDR2 as YYREEE (reference sequence). CDR3 in amino acids: CASSADRVWGNTIYF. Incomplete CDR3 DNA: TGTGCCAGCAGCGCGGACAGGGTGTGGGGAAACACC.

This clone was counted many times. The read terminates 3 residues before the CDR3 end, so the remaining end is supplied by the germline J gene. This sequence joins TRBV18 and TRBJ1-1; possibly TRBD1 for D (5 bases). The CDR3 has 14 amino acids. Germline V lookup: CDR1 KGHSH, CDR2 LQKENI. The CDR3 protein is CASSPPGLLSMAFF. Partial CDR3 DNA: TGTGCCAGCTCACCACCGGGACTTCTTTCGATG.

This clone was recorded at least ten times. The CDR3 end falls 3 residues outside the read, so it is completed with the germline J gene. V gene TRBV7-8 combines with J gene TRBJ1-6, with TRBD1 identical over 7 bases. The CDR3 is made up of 13 amino acids. Trimming took 8 bases from V and 8 from J; bases not matched to a gene: 6. Germline CDR1 is SGHVS and CDR2 is FQNEAQ. Here the CDR3 reads CASVDRWDSPLHF. The CDR3 bases that were read are TGTGCCAGCGTGGACAGGTGGGATTCACCC.

The sample holds many counts of this clone. The CDR3 here is CASSGGASEAFF. The sequenced part of the CDR3 DNA is TGTGCCAGCAGTGGGGGGGCGTCTGAA. The J gene is TRBJ1-1, the V gene TRBV5-6, with a tentative D call TRBD1 (6 bases). The read halts 3 residues ahead of the CDR3 end, with the missing end drawn from the germline J gene. The germline gives CDR1 SGHDT, CDR2 YYEEEE. V was trimmed by 5 bases and J by 6 bases, leaving 11 bases between them. The CDR3 extends over 12 amino acids.

This clone was observed at least ten times. This chain's CDR3 is CSGKYRDTEAFF. The part of the CDR3 DNA that was read is TGCAGTGGAAAATACAGGGACACTGAA. This chain joins TRBV20-1 and TRBJ1-1; TRBD1 might be the D (6 bases). Coverage ceases 3 residues before the CDR3 finishes, and the germline J gene fills in the end. Germline CDR1 and CDR2: DFQATT and SNEGSKA (reference sequence). V was trimmed by 7 bases and J by 3 bases, leaving 12 bases between them. The CDR3 has 12 residues.

Ten or more counts support this clone. The sequenced CDR3 bases are TGCGCCAGCAGCTTGGTAGGGACATACTATGGC. Translated, it gives CASSLVGTYYG. In full, the CDR3 reads CASSLVGTYYGYTF. The chain joins TRBV5-1 to TRBJ1-2, with D perhaps matching TRBD1 (6 bases). The read terminates 3 residues before the CDR3 end, so the remaining end is supplied by the germline J gene. Germline assignment: CDR1 SGHRS and CDR2 YFSETQ. Trimming stripped 0 bases from V and 3 bases from J, with 9 bases between. The CDR3 has 14 amino acids.

This clone has a count of ten or more. The DNA read from the CDR3 is TGTGCCAGTAGTAACTACGGCGAG. Residues: CASSNYGE. The CDR3 as a whole reads CASSNYGEQYF. The chain combines TRBV19 with TRBJ2-7, with unresolved D. The CDR3 goes on 3 residues after the read ends, and that part is filled in from the germline J gene. This CDR3 has 11 residues. V dropped 4 bases and J dropped 6 bases, with 7 bases sitting between them. The germline gives CDR1 LNHDA, CDR2 SQIVND (reference sequence).

As for this clone: Read coverage stops 3 residues before the CDR3 terminus; the germline J gene supplies the remainder. The chain recombines TRBV7-9 with TRBJ1-2, with TRBD1 as a possible D gene (6 bases). Germline CDR1 SEHNR, CDR2 FQNEAQ (reference sequence). The CDR3 is 14 residues long. Partial CDR3 DNA: TGTGCCAGCAGCTTATCGGACAGACCCTACGAC. This sequence encodes CASSLSDRPYD. The complete CDR3 reads CASSLSDRPYDYTF.

This clone was seen only a few times. The read ends 3 residues shy of where the CDR3 ends; the end is completed using the germline J gene. This sequence joins TRBV19 and TRBJ2-4; TRBD1 might be the D (6 bases). The CDR3 totals 14 residues. Germline CDR1 reads LNHDA; CDR2 reads SQIVND (reference sequence). Partial CDR3 DNA: TGTGCCAGTAGTATCGGGACAACTAACTATGGT. This codes for CASSIGTTNYG. The CDR3 in full is CASSIGTTNYGQYF.

This clone was seen many times. The read finishes 3 residues shy of the CDR3 end, and the germline J gene is used to complete it. The chain couples TRBV19 to TRBJ2-7, with 9 nucleotides matching TRBD1. V lost 1 base to trimming and J lost 1 base; unmatched junction nucleotides: 2. CDR1 is LNHDA and CDR2 is SQIVND in the germline V gene (reference sequence). This CDR3 has 15 amino acids. Partial CDR3 DNA: TGTGCCAGTAGTATAGGAGGGACAGGGTCCTACGAG. Translated, it gives CASSIGGTGSYE. The whole CDR3 sequence reads CASSIGGTGSYEQYF. Based on the CDR3 plus reference TRBV19 and TRBJ2-7, the full variable domain is DGGITQSPKYLFRKEGQNVTLSCEQNLNHDAMYWYRQDPGQGLRLIYYSQIVNDFQKGDIAEGYSVSREKKESFPLTVTSAQKNPTAFYLCASSIGGTGSYEQYFGPGTRLTVT.

This clone was seen only a few times. With the read ending 3 residues before the CDR3 end, the germline J gene is used to fill in that end. The chain couples TRBV19 to TRBJ2-2; D remains ambiguous. V lost 7 bases and J lost 1, with 7 bases in between. Germline V CDR1 and CDR2: LNHDA, SQIVND (reference sequence). The CDR3 spans 13 residues. The CDR3 is CASTPRNTGELFF. CDR3 DNA, as far as it was read: TGTGCCAGTACCCCCAGGAACACCGGGGAG.

This clone was seen repeatedly, ten times or more. The read is 3 residues too short to cover the CDR3 end, so that end is filled in from the germline J gene. The chain joins TRBV6-1 to TRBJ1-2, with a possible D match to TRBD1 (6 bases). Looked up from germline, CDR1 is MNHNS and CDR2 is SASEGT. The CDR3 is 13 residues long. Trimming cost V 2 bases and J 5 bases, with 9 bases left between them. The CDR3 bases that were read are TGTGCCAGCAGTGAAACCCAGGGGTATGGC. As protein: CASSETQGYG. The CDR3, in full, reads CASSETQGYGYTF.

This clone was recorded at least ten times. A junction boundary mismatches the germline segment, possibly from a read error. The read halts 3 residues ahead of the CDR3 end, with the missing end drawn from the germline J gene. The chain recombines TRBV4-2 with TRBJ2-7, with D tentatively TRBD1 (6 bases). Germline V gene lookup returns CDR1 LGHNA and CDR2 YNFKEQ. The CDR3 spans 17 residues. The CDR3 DNA, read in part, is TGCGCCAGCAGCCAATTACACCACCGGGACAACTCCTACGAG. This encodes CASSQLHHRDNSYE. The CDR3 in its entirety is CASSQLHHRDNSYEQYF.

In its sample, this clone was seen many times. The CDR3 goes on 3 residues after the read ends, and that part is filled in from the germline J gene. This chain connects TRBV5-1 to TRBJ1-2; 11 nucleotides align to TRBD1. The CDR3 totals 14 residues. Losses at the gene ends were 4 bases for V and 4 bases for J; bases not matched to a gene: 3. Germline CDR1 is SGHRS and CDR2 is YFSETQ. The CDR3 bases that were read are TGCGCCAGCAGCCCCGGGACAGGGGGCTATGGC. Translation gives CASSPGTGGYG. The full CDR3 sequence reads CASSPGTGGYGYTF.